The clone carrying this T cell receptor (beta chain) was counted between two and nine times. Its antigen is still unknown. This CDR3 spans 14 amino acids. Trimming removed 6 bases at V and 7 bases at J, with 13 bases between. From germline, CDR1 is MNHEY and CDR2 SVGAGI. This specimen comes from a study of immune evolution from preneoplasia to lung adenocarcinoma. General study findings and limits: Later-stage lesions seemingly showed higher T cell density and diversity than normal lung. Top clone frequencies peaked in normal lung, apparently declining through invasive adenocarcinoma.

Measured with immunoSEQ multiplex PCR; TCRdb has only the in-frame clones, and not every one. The sample lists thousands of clones; about 76% were seen once. Patient tissue came from resections in Japan or China, 2014–2017. Histologic diagnosis was independently verified by two lung pathologists. The TCR was taken from a person aged 60-79 years with lung adenocarcinoma. The sample consisted of FFPE adjacent normal lung tissue. J is TRBJ1-6 and V is TRBV6-5; D uncertain. DNA of the CDR3: TGTGCCAGCAGGGATAGGGTGCTCAATTCACCCCTCCACTTT. This gives the protein CASRDRVLNSPLHF.